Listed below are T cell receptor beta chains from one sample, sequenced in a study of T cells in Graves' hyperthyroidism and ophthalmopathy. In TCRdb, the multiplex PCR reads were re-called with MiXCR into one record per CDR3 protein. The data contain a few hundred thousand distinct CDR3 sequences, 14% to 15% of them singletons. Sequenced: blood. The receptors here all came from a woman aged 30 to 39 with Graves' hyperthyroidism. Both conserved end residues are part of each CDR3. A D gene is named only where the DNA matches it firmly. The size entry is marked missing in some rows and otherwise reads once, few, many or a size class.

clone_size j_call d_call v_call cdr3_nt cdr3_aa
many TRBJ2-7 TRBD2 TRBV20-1 TGCAGTGCTCGACTAGCGTGGGAGCAGTACTTC CSARLAWEQYF
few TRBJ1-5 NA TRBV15 TGTGCCACCAGCAGAGATCCTTTAAGGAATCAGCCCCAGCATTTT CATSRDPLRNQPQHF
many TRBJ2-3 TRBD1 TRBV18 TGTGCCAGCTCACCACCGTTGGGGACAGGTGCAGATACGCAGTATTTT CASSPPLGTGADTQYF
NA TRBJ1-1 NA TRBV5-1 TGCGCCAGCAGCCTCAGGACGAGGAATGAAGCTTTCTTT CASSLRTRNEAFF
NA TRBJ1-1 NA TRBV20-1 TGCAGTGCTAGCCTAAGGGGGATGAACACTGAAGCTTTCTTT CSASLRGMNTEAFF
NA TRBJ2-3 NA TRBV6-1 TGTGCCAGCAGCGCAGCGGGTGGCCCAGATACGCAGTATTTT CASSAAGGPDTQYF
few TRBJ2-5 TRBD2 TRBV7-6 TGTGCCAGCAGCTTACTAGCGGGGGAAGGAGAGACCCAGTACTTC CASSLLAGEGETQYF
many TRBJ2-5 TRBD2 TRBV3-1 TGTGCCAGCAGCCAAGACGGGCTAGCGGGAGAGACCCAGTACTTC CASSQDGLAGETQYF
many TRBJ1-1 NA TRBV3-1 TGTGCCAGCAGCCTCCCAGACAGGCCAGCTGAAGCTTTCTTT CASSLPDRPAEAFF
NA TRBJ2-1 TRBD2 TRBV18 TGTGCCAGCTCAACGGGTAGTGGGAGGGCCTACAATGAGCAGTTCTTC CASSTGSGRAYNEQFF
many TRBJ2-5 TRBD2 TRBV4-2 TGTGCCAGCAGTCGGACTAGCGGGACGACGGAGACCCAGTACTTC CASSRTSGTTETQYF
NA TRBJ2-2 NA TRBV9 TGTGCCAGCAGCGTAGCGACCACCTCGACCGGGGAGCTGTTTTTT CASSVATTSTGELFF
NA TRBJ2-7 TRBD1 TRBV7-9 TGTGCCAGCAGCTTATACGGGCAGGGGGTTTCCTACGAGCAGTACTTC CASSLYGQGVSYEQYF
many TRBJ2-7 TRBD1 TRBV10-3 TGTGCCATCAGGGGAAGGGACAGGGAAGTCTACGAGCAGTACTTC CAIRGRDREVYEQYF
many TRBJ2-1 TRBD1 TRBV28 TGTGCCAGCAGACTTTTATCCGGGACAGACAATGAGCAGTTCTTC CASRLLSGTDNEQFF